The 15 T cell receptor beta chains listed next were all sequenced from one sample in a study of post-analysis software for immune sequencing data. Overall study results and limits: With TRBV5-6, TRBV5-1 and TRBV20-1 included, about five TRBV segments were more frequent in patients than in controls.

The antigens these receptors bind are not known. Prepared libraries of TCR beta cDNA carried unique molecular identifiers. TCRdb passed the PCR reads through MiXCR, listing each CDR3 protein once. The table lists about 540,000 distinct CDR3 sequences, roughly 34% of them singletons. Sequencing used blood. The receptors were gathered from a girl under 18 with multiple sclerosis.

Only a few counts were recorded for this clonotype. The chain uses TRBV5-1 and TRBJ2-7; D possibly matches TRBD1 or TRBD2 (5 bases each). Per the germline V gene, CDR1 is SGHRS and CDR2 is YFSETQ. The V gene lost 3 bases and the J gene lost 3 bases, with 13 bases spanning the gap. This CDR3 is built from 14 residues. This CDR3 reads CASSSPGASYEQYF. CDR3 nucleotides: TGCGCCAGCAGCTCGCCCGGGGCCAGCTACGAGCAGTACTTC.

The genes are TRBV5-1 and TRBJ1-4; D possibly corresponds to TRBD1 (5 bases). The CDR3 consists of 14 residues. The germline V and J ends were trimmed by 4 bases and 5 bases, with 12 bases remaining between them. Germline-derived CDR1 and CDR2 are SGHRS and YFSETQ. For the CDR3, the DNA is TGCGCCAGCAGCCGCGGACGGGGGAATGAAAAACTGTTTTTT. Its translation is CASSRGRGNEKLFF.

The chain links TRBV5-1 to TRBJ2-5, with 8 bases identical to TRBD2. CDR1 is SGHRS and CDR2 is YFSETQ in the germline V gene. The CDR3 length is 15 residues. Germline trimming cut 0 bases from V and 5 bases from J; bases unmatched to any gene: 6. The CDR3 reads CASSLDGSGDETQYF. The CDR3 DNA reads as TGCGCCAGCAGCTTGGATGGTAGCGGGGATGAGACCCAGTACTTC.

The chain uses TRBV29-1 and TRBJ2-3; 8 bases fit TRBD2. The germline V gene encodes CDR1 SQVTM and CDR2 ANQGSEA. Trimming removed 7 bases from V and 0 bases from J; junction bases left unmatched: 3. The CDR3 has 13 residues. The CDR3 DNA sequence: TGCAGCGGACGGGGGGGGAGCACAGATACGCAGTATTTT. The encoded protein is CSGRGGSTDTQYF.

The chain carries TRBV6-6 and TRBJ2-1, with D possibly being TRBD2 (5 bases). The germline V gene has CDR1 MNHNY and CDR2 SVGAGI (reference sequence). The CDR3 spans 14 residues. V gave up 7 bases and J gave up 7 bases, with 17 bases separating them. The CDR3: CASNDASRGNEQFF. The CDR3 region has the DNA TGTGCCAGCAACGACGCCTCCAGAGGGAATGAGCAGTTCTTC.

This clonotype has more than one count but fewer than ten. The CDR3 DNA follows: TGCGCCAGCAGAGGACTAAAACAGGCACCCAGCTCTGGGGCCAACGTCCTGACTTTC. Translating gives CASRGLKQAPSSGANVLTF. The chain joins TRBV4-1 to TRBJ2-6, with a weak D call TRBD2 (6 bases). Germline V CDR1 and CDR2: MGHRA, YSYEKL. V was shortened by 6 bases and J by 0 bases, with 21 bases between the two germline ends. This CDR3 has 19 residues.

The gene calls are TRBV29-1 and TRBJ2-5; D perhaps matches TRBD2 (5 bases). The J call may not be correct, given that the DNA end is closer to TRBJ2-7. Per the germline V gene, CDR1 is SQVTM and CDR2 is ANQGSEA. The CDR3 is 11 amino acids. The CDR3 bases are TGCAGCGTTGAATACGGGGACGAGCAGTACTTC. The encoded protein is CSVEYGDEQYF.

This clonotype was seen more than once but under ten times. The genes are TRBV12-5 and TRBJ2-7; 7 bases are shared with TRBD1. Unmatched junction bases numbered 7, after V lost 7 bases and J lost 1 base. The CDR3 spans 14 residues. CDR1 is LGHNT and CDR2 is FRNRAP in the germline V gene. CDR3 in amino acids: CASALDRASYEQYF. Written as DNA, the CDR3 is TGTGCTAGTGCCTTAGACAGGGCGTCCTACGAGCAGTACTTC.

Only a few counts were recorded for this clonotype. The chain links TRBV5-4 to TRBJ2-6; D is perhaps TRBD2 (5 bases). This CDR3 spans 16 amino acids. CDR1 is SGHNT, CDR2 YYREEE, per germline (reference sequence). The V end lost 6 bases, the J end lost 0 bases, and 13 bases lay between the germline ends. CDR3 sequence: CASTYPSRSGANVLTF. CDR3 in DNA: TGTGCCAGCACCTATCCTAGCCGCTCTGGGGCCAACGTCCTGACTTTC.

The sample holds a few counts of this clonotype. The chain recombines TRBV7-6 with TRBJ2-3; weak D call: TRBD1 (5 bases). Germline V gene lookup returns CDR1 SGHVS and CDR2 FNYEAQ. V was cut by 5 bases and J by 0 bases, with 15 bases left in between. The CDR3 spans 16 residues. CDR3 nucleotides: TGTGCCAGCAGCCCGACGACAGCATCTAGCACAGATACGCAGTATTTT. Protein sequence: CASSPTTASSTDTQYF.

There are a few counts of this clonotype. V and J are TRBV11-2 and TRBJ2-5; D perhaps matches TRBD1 (6 bases). The V end was cut by 1 base, the J end by 0 bases, with 12 bases between. Germline CDR1 is SGHAT and CDR2 is FQNNGV. The CDR3 has 16 amino acids. This CDR3 reads CASSLVWTEYQETQYF. The CDR3 nucleotides read TGTGCCAGCAGCTTAGTATGGACAGAGTACCAAGAGACCCAGTACTTC.

This chain joins TRBV7-6 and TRBJ2-1, with 9 nucleotides matching TRBD2. Losses at the gene ends were 6 bases for V and 9 bases for J; bases not matched to a gene: 3. This CDR3 region has 12 residues. Germline loops: CDR1 SGHVS, CDR2 FNYEAQ. The CDR3 loop is CASRTSGGEQFF. The CDR3 DNA follows: TGTGCCAGCAGGACTAGCGGCGGTGAGCAGTTCTTC.

The sample holds a few counts of this clonotype. The rearrangement links TRBV20-1 to TRBJ2-4, with 12 nucleotides matching TRBD2. The length of the CDR3 is 18 residues. The trim removed 6 bases at V and 6 bases at J, leaving 18 bases unmatched. Germline V gives CDR1 DFQATT, CDR2 SNEGSKA (reference sequence). DNA of the CDR3: TGCAGTGCCGAGGCGTCGGGACTAGCGGGTCTACATGGAAACATTCAGTACTTC. Its translation is CSAEASGLAGLHGNIQYF.

The rearrangement links TRBV16 to TRBJ1-5; no clear D. CDR3 length: 14 residues. Germline V gene data show CDR1 as KGHSY and CDR2 as FQNENV. The V end lost 3 bases, the J end lost 7 bases, and 13 bases lay between the germline ends. The CDR3 region is CASSQSLTGQPQHF. In DNA, the CDR3 is TGTGCCAGCAGCCAGAGTCTGACCGGACAGCCCCAGCATTTT.

The V gene is TRBV3-1, the J gene TRBJ2-5; tentatively, D is TRBD1 or TRBD2 (5 bases each). V dropped 4 bases and J dropped 11 bases, with 14 bases sitting between them. The V gene's germline CDR1 is LGHDT and CDR2 YNNKEL (reference sequence). This CDR3 spans 12 amino acids. CDR3 in amino acids: CASSPGTQEQYF. As DNA, the CDR3 is TGTGCCAGCAGCCCCGGGACCCAAGAGCAGTACTTC.